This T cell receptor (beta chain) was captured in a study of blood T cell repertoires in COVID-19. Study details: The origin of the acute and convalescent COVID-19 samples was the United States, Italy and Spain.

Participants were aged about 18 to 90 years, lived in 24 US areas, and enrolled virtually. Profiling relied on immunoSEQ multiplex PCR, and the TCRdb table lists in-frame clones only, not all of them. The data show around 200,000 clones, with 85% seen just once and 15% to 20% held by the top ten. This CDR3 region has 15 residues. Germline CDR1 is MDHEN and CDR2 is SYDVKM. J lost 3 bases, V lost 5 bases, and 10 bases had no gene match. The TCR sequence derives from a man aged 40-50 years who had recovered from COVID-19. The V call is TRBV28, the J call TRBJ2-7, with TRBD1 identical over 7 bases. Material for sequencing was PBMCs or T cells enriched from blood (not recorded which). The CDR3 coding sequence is TGTGCCAGCAGTCCCAACCTCCGGGACAGCTACGAGCAGTACTTC. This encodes CASSPNLRDSYEQYF. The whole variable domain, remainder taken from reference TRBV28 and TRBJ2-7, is DVKVTQSSRYLVKRTGEKVFLECVQDMDHENMFWYRQDPGLGLRLIYFSYDVKMKEKGDIPEGYSVSREKKERFSLILESASTNQTSMYLCASSPNLRDSYEQYFGPGTRLTVT.